This note documents a single T cell receptor beta chain sequence. What it recognizes is unknown. The tumor samples were collected prior to definitive surgery or chemotherapy. The record originates from a study of high-grade serous ovarian cancer treatment subgroups. Study-wide context: Samples averaged around 14,000 reads and 7,000 or so unique TCR beta rearrangements.

V was cut by 6 bases and J by 4 bases, with 12 bases left in between. The CDR3 consists of 13 residues. Per the germline V gene, CDR1 is KGHSH and CDR2 is LQKENI. The study's findings and limits: TCR clonal relatedness correlated positively with neoantigen level.

Here immunoSEQ multiplex PCR was the method, and the copy in TCRdb shows in-frame clones only, minus some. The sample lists more than 35,000 clones; about 79% were seen once. The chain is built from TRBV18 and TRBJ1-2; D not certain. Source material: tumor tissue. The sequence derives from a human donor with high-grade serous ovarian cancer. CDR3 sequence reads: CASSLGMSYGYTF. CDR3 sequence (DNA): TGTGCCAGCTCGCTGGGGATGAGCTATGGCTACACCTTC.